The sequence of this T cell receptor (beta chain) was determined in a study of shared clonotypes between healthy human individuals. Study observations and caveats: Clonotype sharing levels among donors were expected to vary with sequencing depth.

About this clone itself: What it recognizes is unknown.

Produced via immunoSEQ multiplex PCR; TCRdb's table is partial and in-frame only. Counted here are over 400,000 clones, 70% to 80% occurring once; the ten biggest clones make up around 11%. The germline V gene has CDR1 SGHTA and CDR2 FQGTGA. The germline V and J ends were trimmed by 0 bases and 9 bases, with 9 bases remaining between them. This CDR3 has 13 amino acids. This receptor was taken from a woman in her forties in good health. Some clones in this sample may be carry-over from other donors' samples. The chain carries TRBV7-3 and TRBJ2-1; maybe TRBD2 (5 bases). Sequencing was done on a sample of PBMCs. The CDR3 DNA sequence: TGTGCCAGCAGCTTAACGTTAGCGTCTGAGCAGTTCTTC. Translation gives CASSLTLASEQFF. The variable domain in full, with the rest retrieved from reference TRBV7-3 and TRBJ2-1, is GAGVSQTPSNKVTEKGKYVELRCDPISGHTALYWYRQSLGQGPEFLIYFQGTGAADDSGLPNDRFFAVRPEGSVSTLKIQRTERGDSAVYLCASSLTLASEQFFGPGTRLTVL.